These 10 T cell receptor beta chains share one sample of origin, sequenced in a study of metastatic and nonmetastatic thyroid tumors. Each patient came to thyroid surgery without any prior treatment (of any kind). Through MiXCR, TCRdb re-clonotyped the PCR reads. The data show tens of thousands of clones, roughly 15% seen once. Input material: blood. The receptors derive from a female donor with papillary thyroid cancer or a benign thyroid nodule (not recorded which). Some clones in this sample may be carry-over from other donors' samples.

As for this clone: Sequence at one end of the junction differs from germline and may be a read error. The CDR3 sequence is CASGRQSNQTQHF. The CDR3 DNA follows: TGTGCCAGCGGAAGACAGAGCAATCAGACCCAGCACTTT. The chain has TRBV6-2 or TRBV6-3 and TRBJ1-5, with a weak D call TRBD1 (5 bases). The CDR3 runs 13 residues. Germline V CDR1 and CDR2: MNHEY, SVGEGT.

This clone was recorded many times. CDR3 loop: CSARTGTGENQPQHF. The CDR3 DNA is TGCAGTGCTAGAACCGGGACAGGGGAAAATCAGCCCCAGCATTTT. V and J are TRBV20-1 and TRBJ1-5, with TRBD1 matching 10 bases. The CDR3 has 15 residues. V shed 2 bases, J shed 4 bases, and the junction held 5 bases outside the gene matches. Germline values: CDR1 DFQATT, CDR2 SNEGSKA (reference sequence).

This clone was picked up many times. V gene TRBV30 combines with J gene TRBJ1-5; 9 positions agree with TRBD1. CDR1 is GTSNPN, CDR2 SVGIG, per germline (reference sequence). Losses at the gene ends were 5 bases for V and 3 bases for J; bases not matched to a gene: 2. CDR3 size: 13 residues. In DNA, the CDR3 is TGTGCCTGGGGACAGGGGAACAATCAGCCCCAGCATTTT. It encodes CAWGQGNNQPQHF.

Many counts were recorded for this clone. The V and J genes are TRBV6-4 and TRBJ1-3; 7 nucleotides match TRBD1. The V and J ends lost 6 bases and 2 bases, in that order; junction bases with no gene match: 7. The CDR3 is 15 amino acids. Germline V gene lookup returns CDR1 MRHNA and CDR2 SNTAGT. The CDR3 coding sequence is TGTGCCAGCAGCAGGACAGGACAGCCTGGAAACACCATATATTTT. It encodes CASSRTGQPGNTIYF.

There are many counts of this clone. The V call is TRBV27, the J call TRBJ2-7; D might be TRBD1 (5 bases). Trimming took 3 bases from V and 6 from J, leaving 15 bases between them. In germline, CDR1 is MNHEY, CDR2 SMNVEV (reference sequence). The CDR3 spans 14 residues. The DNA of the CDR3 is TGTGCCAGCAGTTTGGCCCCCGATAGGGGCGAGCAGTACTTC. Translated, it gives CASSLAPDRGEQYF.

The rearrangement uses TRBV6-1 and TRBJ1-5, with 9 positions matching TRBD1. V shed 6 bases and J 6 bases; nucleotides not matched to a gene: 3. Germline-derived CDR1 and CDR2 are MNHNS and SASEGT. The CDR3 consists of 13 residues. The CDR3 DNA reads as TGTGCCAGCAGGGACAGGGGTAGTCAGCCCCAGCATTTT. Its translation: CASRDRGSQPQHF.

This clone was recorded many times. The rearrangement links TRBV11-2 to TRBJ1-6, with 7 bases lining up with TRBD1. This CDR3 has 15 amino acids. V shed 3 bases, J shed 13 bases, and the junction held 12 bases outside the gene matches. Germline CDR1 and CDR2: SGHAT and FQNNGV. The CDR3 DNA sequence: TGTGCCAGCAGCTTGTGGGGACAGAGCTTTGGGCCCCTCCACTTT. It translates to CASSLWGQSFGPLHF.

This clone has a count of ten or more. This rearrangement joins TRBV28 to TRBJ2-2, with 10 bases identical to TRBD2. Germline CDR1 MDHEN, CDR2 SYDVKM. J lost 3 bases, V lost 6 bases, and 4 bases had no gene match. CDR3 size: 15 residues. This CDR3 reads CASRRLAGYTGELFF. As DNA, the CDR3 is TGTGCCAGCAGACGACTAGCGGGTTACACCGGGGAGCTGTTTTTT.

The V gene is TRBV6-6, the J gene TRBJ2-2; 7 nucleotides match TRBD1. The CDR3 is made up of 17 amino acids. V gave up 2 bases and J gave up 3 bases; unmatched junction bases: 9. CDR1 is MNHNY, CDR2 SVGAGI, per germline (reference sequence). This CDR3 reads CASSYASTGAYTGELFF. CDR3 nucleotide sequence: TGTGCCAGCAGTTACGCCTCAACAGGGGCGTACACCGGGGAGCTGTTTTTT.

This clone occurred many times. The rearrangement links TRBV6-6 to TRBJ1-1, with TRBD1 as a possible D gene (5 bases). Germline assignment: CDR1 MNHNY and CDR2 SVGAGI (reference sequence). The CDR3 runs to 14 residues. Deletions cut 0 bases from V and 5 bases from J, with 10 bases between. The CDR3 DNA reads TGTGCCAGCAGTTACTCGCAGGGCCCAACTGAAGCTTTCTTT. Translated: CASSYSQGPTEAFF.